The 32 T cell receptor beta chains below were found in one sample sequenced in a study of Ad26.COV2.S vaccination and SARS-CoV-2 variants (dated by TCRdb to the early 2020s). Taken with the paper, the label for treatment or condition translates to: 15 to 20 received Ad26.COV2.S at low or high dose, single or two shots; about five received placebo; per-sample allocation not given. Repertoires of vaccine and placebo recipients were sequenced from samples collected on day 63 after the first injection. The library came from the immunoSEQ multiplex PCR assay. Not all clones reach the TCRdb copy of this immuneACCESS table, which keeps in-frame sequences only. Checked studies attribute under half of the gap to unresolved V genes and leave the rest unexplained. For this sample the table gives some 500,000 clones, of which 80% to 90% were detected only once. The biggest ten clones account for approximately 2.5% of the sample.

The sample was peripheral blood, taken in a trial of Ad26.COV2.S vaccine versus placebo. These TCRs come from a person between 18 and 65 years old who received the Ad26.COV2.S COVID-19 vaccine or a placebo.

This clone was seen a few times. The V and J genes are TRBV30 and TRBJ2-7, with D possibly TRBD2 on 5 matching bases. Trimming stripped 5 bases from V and 3 bases from J, with 11 bases between. This CDR3 is 12 amino acids long. Germline V gene lookup returns CDR1 GTSNPN and CDR2 SVGIG (reference sequence). CDR3 nucleotide sequence: TGTGCCTGGCGCCTTGCGGGCTACGAGCAGTACTTC. Protein product: CAWRLAGYEQYF.

This clone showed up just once. The rearrangement joins TRBV5-1 to TRBJ2-2; D not certain. Germline V gives CDR1 SGHRS, CDR2 YFSETQ. The V and J ends lost 0 bases and 1 base respectively, with 7 bases between them. The CDR3 runs 15 residues. The CDR3 region has the DNA TGCGCCAGCAGCTTGGCCTGGCGGAACACCGGGGAGCTGTTTTTT. It codes for CASSLAWRNTGELFF.

This clone was counted a single time. The V gene is TRBV30, the J gene TRBJ2-2, with D uncertain. Per germline, CDR1 GTSNPN and CDR2 SVGIG (reference sequence). The V gene lost 2 bases and the J gene lost 0 bases, with 16 bases spanning the gap. The CDR3 sequence is 17 residues long. CDR3 residues: CAWSSGLQPANTGELFF. The CDR3 DNA follows: TGTGCCTGGAGTTCAGGCCTCCAACCCGCGAACACCGGGGAGCTGTTTTTT.

The V call is TRBV7-2, the J call TRBJ2-4; 11 bases fit TRBD2. This CDR3 region has 15 residues. Unmatched junction bases numbered 10, after V lost 6 bases and J lost 9 bases. From germline, CDR1 is SGHTA and CDR2 FQGNSA. In nucleotides, the CDR3 is TGTGCCAGCAGGCAATTAGCGGGGGGGCTTAGCATTCAGTACTTC. Protein sequence: CASRQLAGGLSIQYF.

This clone was counted a single time. The chain combines TRBV6-6 with TRBJ2-2; D possibly uses TRBD1 or TRBD2 (7 bases each). V was cut by 6 bases and J by 4 bases, with 12 bases left in between. The length of the CDR3 is 14 residues. Germline CDR1 and CDR2: MNHNY and SVGAGI (reference sequence). The CDR3 spells CASRIRGGTGELFF. DNA of the CDR3: TGTGCCAGCAGAATCAGGGGGGGCACCGGGGAGCTGTTTTTT.

The V and J genes are TRBV4-2 and TRBJ2-5; 7 bases fit TRBD2. Germline CDR1 is LGHNA and CDR2 is YNFKEQ. Trimming removed 4 bases from V and 2 bases from J; junction bases left unmatched: 10. This CDR3 comprises 16 residues. The DNA for the CDR3 is TGTGCCAGCAGCCCAGGAAAGGCTAGCGGACAAGAGACCCAGTACTTC. Translated, it gives CASSPGKASGQETQYF.

The V gene is TRBV4-3, the J gene TRBJ1-1; D is ambiguous. The CDR3 runs 16 residues. The germline V and J ends were trimmed by 0 bases and 0 bases, with 11 bases remaining between them. Germline assignment: CDR1 LGHNA and CDR2 YSLEER. CDR3 sequence (DNA): TGCGCCAGCAGCCAAGATCCAGGCGCCATGAACACTGAAGCTTTCTTT. Encoded protein: CASSQDPGAMNTEAFF.

V usage is TRBV5-1 and J usage is TRBJ1-2, with D unclear. There are 15 residues in the CDR3. Trimming removed 4 bases from V and 2 bases from J, with 15 bases in between. The germline gives CDR1 SGHRS, CDR2 YFSETQ. The CDR3 nucleotides read TGCGCCAGCAGCCGGTCAGCAGCCCAAAACTATGGCTACACCTTC. Translation: CASSRSAAQNYGYTF.

The rearrangement uses TRBV6-5 and TRBJ1-1; 7 positions match TRBD1. CDR3 length: 12 residues. Germline CDR1 reads MNHEY; CDR2 reads SVGAGI. V trimming: 6 bases; J trimming: 9 bases; junction bases outside the gene matches: 7. CDR3 sequence reads: CASSLQGRQAFF. The CDR3 nucleotides are TGTGCCAGCAGCCTACAGGGGCGGCAAGCTTTCTTT.

The chain uses TRBV2 and TRBJ2-3; 10 nucleotides agree with TRBD1. Looked up from germline, CDR1 is SNHLY and CDR2 is FYNNEI. V lost 7 bases, J lost 3 bases, and 13 bases stayed unmatched. This CDR3 region has 17 residues. The CDR3 reads CASKRQPGQGQTDTQYF. As DNA, the CDR3 is TGTGCCAGCAAGAGACAGCCGGGACAGGGGCAAACAGATACGCAGTATTTT.

The rearrangement joins TRBV6-1 to TRBJ2-1; D remains unclear. CDR1 MNHNS and CDR2 SASEGT come from the germline V gene. Between the trimmed V and J ends, which lost 2 bases and 3 bases, there was a span of 5 bases. This CDR3 spans 13 amino acids. CDR3 in DNA: TGTGCCAGCAGTGAAATGATCTACAATGAGCAGTTCTTC. It encodes CASSEMIYNEQFF.

This clone was detected a few times. The chain is built from TRBV30 and TRBJ2-6; D not certain. Trimming cost V 6 bases and J 0 bases, with 9 bases left between them. The germline V gene encodes CDR1 GTSNPN and CDR2 SVGIG (reference sequence). CDR3 length: 14 amino acids. CDR3 protein: CACPEGSGANVLTF. The CDR3 bases are TGTGCCTGCCCAGAAGGCTCTGGGGCCAACGTCCTGACTTTC.

The chain combines TRBV7-3 with TRBJ2-5; TRBD1 matches at 12 bases. Germline CDR1 is SGHTA and CDR2 is FQGTGA. V lost 5 bases, J lost 5 bases, and 6 bases stayed unmatched. The CDR3 contains 15 residues. CDR3 protein: CASSPGTGGWETQYF. CDR3 sequence (DNA): TGTGCCAGCAGCCCCGGGACAGGGGGCTGGGAGACCCAGTACTTC.

This clone was observed a handful of times. The chain employs TRBV2 and TRBJ1-3; no firm D call. Germline assignment: CDR1 SNHLY and CDR2 FYNNEI. The CDR3 sequence is 13 residues long. With 4 bases removed from V and 7 bases from J, the gap between germline ends came to 11 bases. The CDR3 loop reads CASSVGRYNTIYF. CDR3 bases: TGTGCCAGCAGTGTGGGCCGGTATAACACCATATATTTT.

This chain joins TRBV29-1 and TRBJ2-1; a possible D gene is TRBD2 (5 bases). Looked up from germline, CDR1 is SQVTM and CDR2 is ANQGSEA. The germline V and J ends were trimmed by 8 bases and 9 bases, with 14 bases remaining between them. This CDR3 comprises 11 residues. The CDR3 nucleotides read TGCAGCTCCATGAGGAGGCGTGAGCAGTTCTTC. Translated: CSSMRRREQFF.

The chain links TRBV19 to TRBJ2-2, with 12 bases identical to TRBD2. The CDR3 runs 15 residues. V gave up 6 bases and J gave up 4 bases; unmatched junction bases: 3. Germline V gene sequence: CDR1 LNHDA, CDR2 SQIVND (reference sequence). This chain's CDR3 is CASRVLAGGTGELFF. The CDR3 DNA is TGTGCCAGTAGGGTACTAGCGGGAGGCACCGGGGAGCTGTTTTTT.

This chain connects TRBV7-9 to TRBJ1-2, with D possibly TRBD1 on 5 matching bases. Germline-derived CDR1 and CDR2 are SEHNR and FQNEAQ (reference sequence). The CDR3 is 13 amino acids. V dropped 5 bases and J dropped 1 base, with 8 bases sitting between them. The CDR3 DNA follows: TGTGCCAGCAGCACGACAGTTAACTATGGCTACACCTTC. It translates to CASSTTVNYGYTF.

The genes are TRBV5-3 and TRBJ2-7; TRBD2 matches at 14 bases. TRBV5-3 is treated as an ORF (open reading frame) with a function not yet certain. This CDR3 contains 18 residues. V was clipped by 3 bases and J by 0 bases; unmatched bases: 8. The CDR3 protein is CARSSRTSGGLFSYEQYF. In DNA, the CDR3 is TGTGCCAGAAGCTCCAGGACTAGCGGGGGGTTGTTCTCCTACGAGCAGTACTTC.

This clone was seen just once. This chain links TRBV5-1 with TRBJ2-7, with 8 nucleotides matching TRBD1. V trimming: 4 bases; J trimming: 7 bases; junction bases outside the gene matches: 13. The CDR3 loop spans 15 amino acids. The germline CDR1 and CDR2 sequences are SGHRS and YFSETQ. The CDR3: CASSAGQASRWEQYV. CDR3 sequence (DNA): TGCGCCAGCAGCGCGGGACAGGCCTCGCGTTGGGAGCAGTACGTC.

The V call is TRBV29-1, the J call TRBJ2-2; D is unresolved. This CDR3 contains 14 residues. CDR1 is SQVTM and CDR2 is ANQGSEA in the germline V gene. With 4 bases removed from V and 1 base from J, the gap between germline ends came to 10 bases. Here the CDR3 reads CSVVLTGNTGELFF. The CDR3 region has the DNA TGCAGCGTTGTACTAACCGGGAACACCGGGGAGCTGTTTTTT.

This chain joins TRBV5-6 and TRBJ2-5; D possibly corresponds to TRBD1 (6 bases). The CDR3 is made up of 15 amino acids. The germline CDR1 and CDR2 sequences are SGHDT and YYEEEE. The V end lost 2 bases, the J end lost 9 bases, and 20 bases lay between the germline ends. CDR3 nucleotide sequence: TGTGCCAGCAGCTTATTGAGTTCAGGGGACCGCGCCCAGTACTTC. It specifies CASSLLSSGDRAQYF.

The chain carries TRBV7-3 and TRBJ2-2; D is ambiguous. This CDR3 comprises 13 residues. CDR1 and CDR2 from the germline V gene are SGHTA and FQGTGA. The germline V and J ends were trimmed by 3 bases and 2 bases, with 4 bases remaining between them. The DNA of the CDR3 is TGTGCCAGCAGCTTCTTTAACACCGGGGAGCTGTTTTTT. Encoded protein: CASSFFNTGELFF.

This chain joins TRBV19 and TRBJ1-1; perhaps TRBD1 as D (5 bases). Germline V gene sequence: CDR1 LNHDA, CDR2 SQIVND (reference sequence). The CDR3 is made up of 15 amino acids. The V gene lost 4 bases and the J gene lost 6 bases, with 18 bases spanning the gap. The CDR3 region has the DNA TGTGCCAGTAGTAAGTATGGGGGTCCGGGAGCTGAAGCTTTCTTT. As protein: CASSKYGGPGAEAFF.

The chain uses TRBV6-2 or TRBV6-3 and TRBJ2-7; 9 positions agree with TRBD2. The CDR3 sequence is 19 residues long. The germline gives CDR1 MNHEY, CDR2 SVGEGT. V gave up 2 bases and J gave up 3 bases; unmatched junction bases: 17. The CDR3 coding sequence is TGTGCCAGCAGTTACGCGGACTGGACTAGCGCGGTAGGGGGCTACGAGCAGTACGTC. Amino acids: CASSYADWTSAVGGYEQYV.

The J gene is TRBJ2-3, the V gene TRBV18; D not certain. The V and J ends lost 0 bases and 6 bases respectively, with 7 bases between them. Germline loops: CDR1 KGHSH, CDR2 LQKENI. This CDR3 spans 13 amino acids. DNA for the CDR3: TGTGCCAGCTCACCACCGCCCCCTGATACGCAGTATTTT. It yields the protein CASSPPPPDTQYF.

The chain uses TRBV4-1 and TRBJ2-3; possible D gene TRBD2, 7 bases. The length of the CDR3 is 13 residues. Deletions cut 3 bases from V and 9 bases from J, with 13 bases between. Germline V gives CDR1 MGHRA, CDR2 YSYEKL. The CDR3 sequence is CASSQLGGPTQYF. In DNA, the CDR3 is TGCGCCAGCAGCCAGCTGGGGGGGCCAACGCAGTATTTT.

The chain employs TRBV3-1 (or the pseudogene TRBV3-2) and TRBJ2-3, with no clear D. Germline CDR1 and CDR2: LGHDT and YNNKEL (reference sequence). Trimming took off 1 base at V and 2 bases at J, with 7 bases between the two ends. The CDR3 is 14 residues long. For the CDR3, the DNA is TGTGCCAGCAGCCAAGGTCCGTTCACAGATACGCAGTATTTT. Its translation: CASSQGPFTDTQYF.

This rearrangement joins TRBV18 to TRBJ2-4; tentatively, D is TRBD2 (5 bases). The CDR3 is made up of 16 amino acids. Germline V CDR1 and CDR2: KGHSH, LQKENI. The ends were cut back, 3 bases at V and 0 bases at J, with 12 bases in the middle. The CDR3 loop is CASSPPLGLAKNIQYF. For the CDR3, the DNA is TGTGCCAGCTCACCCCCGTTAGGACTAGCCAAAAACATTCAGTACTTC.

The V and J genes are TRBV4-3 and TRBJ1-6; D remains unclear. Germline V gives CDR1 LGHNA, CDR2 YSLEER. The ends were cut back, 2 bases at V and 8 bases at J, with 7 bases in the middle. The CDR3 covers 13 residues. The CDR3 nucleotides read TGCGCCAGCAGCCAATTGGTTGATTCACCCCTCCACTTT. Translated, it gives CASSQLVDSPLHF.

On this clone itself: Other DNA sequences of this sample code for an identical CDR3. This chain uses TRBV6-2 or TRBV6-3 with TRBJ2-3; D unclear. Germline values: CDR1 MNHEY, CDR2 SVGEGT. CDR3 length equals 12 residues. Trimming took off 5 bases at V and 3 bases at J, with 6 bases between the two ends. The CDR3, as DNA: TGTGCCAGCAGTAGGCGGACAGATACGCAGTATTTT. This gives the protein CASSRRTDTQYF.

The V call is TRBV5-4, the J call TRBJ2-3, with 10 bases that match TRBD2. The CDR3 is 17 amino acids. The V and J ends lost 4 bases and 2 bases, in that order; junction bases with no gene match: 10. The germline V gene has CDR1 SGHNT and CDR2 YYREEE (reference sequence). CDR3 nucleotide sequence: TGTGCCAGCAGCCCACTAGCTAGCGGGAGCTACACAGATACGCAGTATTTT. Translating gives CASSPLASGSYTDTQYF.

V gene TRBV4-3 combines with J gene TRBJ1-2, with a tentative D call TRBD1 (6 bases). Germline values: CDR1 LGHNA, CDR2 YSLEER. The CDR3 length is 13 residues. Trimming removed 4 bases from V and 8 bases from J, with 14 bases in between. CDR3 amino acids: CASSLLEGGGYTF. CDR3 nucleotide sequence: TGCGCCAGCAGCCTCCTCGAAGGGGGGGGCTACACCTTC.